This T cell receptor (beta chain) was obtained from a study of control samples from healthy donors and cancer patients (dated by TCRdb to about 2020). Library prep was done by the immunoSEQ multiplex PCR assay. Drawn from immuneACCESS, this table holds only the in-frame rearrangements with V and J called that TCRdb kept. Clones are partly lost; checked studies trace under half to an unresolved V gene and leave the rest unexplained. This sample is represented by around 26,000 clones; approximately 85% of them were singletons. 20% to 25% of the sample rests with the top ten. Concerning this clone: Its antigen has not been determined. Base-call qualities are not available, and no considerably larger clone is one nucleotide away.

The TCR sequence derives from a man aged 55 to 70 with colorectal cancer. The specimen was PBMCs.

The CDR3 corresponds to CASRDRGDEKLFF. The DNA reads TGTGCCAGCAGGGACAGGGGCGATGAAAAACTGTTTTTT. The rearrangement joined TRBV27 to TRBJ1-4, and 9 junctional nucleotides match TRBD1. Unmatched junction bases come to 2, with V trimmed by 6 bases and J by 6 bases. The germline V gene encodes CDR1 MNHEY and CDR2 SMNVEV (reference sequence). The CDR3 runs 13 residues from the cysteine to the phenylalanine. Here the CDR3 DNA is all that survives: 39 bases in frame from base 1.